This T cell receptor (beta chain) was documented in a study of blood T cells in healthy people across ages. Sample-barcoded 5' priming and a J-beta primer mix drove a second PCR of roughly 7 to 11 cycles. Each CDR3 protein is one row after TCRdb ran MiXCR on the 5' RACE reads. The sample has approximately 1.5 million distinct CDR3 sequences; 30% to 35% are singletons. The clonotype originates from a woman in her twenties or thirties in good health. The sample consisted of blood.

Here the CDR3 reads CASSLRVTNQPQHF. Written as DNA, the CDR3 is TGTGCCAGCAGCTTAAGGGTCACCAATCAGCCCCAGCATTTT. The rearrangement joins TRBV7-8 to TRBJ1-5; no reliable D call. CDR1 and CDR2 from the germline V gene are SGHVS and FQNEAQ. Deletions cut 2 bases from V and 3 bases from J, with 8 bases between. CDR3 size: 14 residues.